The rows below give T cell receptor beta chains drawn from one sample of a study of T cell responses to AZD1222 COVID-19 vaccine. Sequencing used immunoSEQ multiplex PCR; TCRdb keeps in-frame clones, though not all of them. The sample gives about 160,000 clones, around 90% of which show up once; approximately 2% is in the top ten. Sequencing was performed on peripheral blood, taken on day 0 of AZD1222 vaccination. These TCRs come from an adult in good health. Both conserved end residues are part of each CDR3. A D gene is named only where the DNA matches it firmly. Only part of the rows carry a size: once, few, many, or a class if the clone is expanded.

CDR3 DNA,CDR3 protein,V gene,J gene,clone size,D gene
TGTGCCAGTAGTATCGAGGGTAATCAGCCCCAGCATTTT,CASSIEGNQPQHF,TRBV19,TRBJ1-5,.,.
TGCGCCAGCAGCCCCCGCAGGGAGGGCACCGGGGAGCTGTTTTTT,CASSPRREGTGELFF,TRBV5-1,TRBJ2-2,once,TRBD2
TGTGCCAGCAGCGTGGACACCGAACAAGAGACCCAGTACTTC,CASSVDTEQETQYF,TRBV9,TRBJ2-5,.,.
TGTGCCAGCAGTGAATCTGGTCCGGGCACCTCCTACGAGCAGTACTTC,CASSESGPGTSYEQYF,TRBV6-1,TRBJ2-7,once,.
TGTGCCAGCAGCCAAGTGTTGAACTCCTATAATTCACCCCTCCACTTT,CASSQVLNSYNSPLHF,TRBV14,TRBJ1-6,once,.
TGTGCCAGCAGCCAAAGGCATGAGGCAGGGGGAAACACCATATATTTT,CASSQRHEAGGNTIYF,TRBV3-1/TRBV3-2,TRBJ1-3,.,.
TGTGCCAGCAGCTTAAATAGGGGAAACACTGAAGCTTTCTTT,CASSLNRGNTEAFF,TRBV27,TRBJ1-1,few,.
TGCGCCAGCAGCCAAGTTCTGGACGACAGAAAGAATGAAAAACTGTTTTTT,CASSQVLDDRKNEKLFF,TRBV4-3,TRBJ1-4,.,.
TGCGCCAGCAGTCTTGCGCTCCAGGGAGGCACAGATACGCAGTATTTT,CASSLALQGGTDTQYF,TRBV23-1,TRBJ2-3,.,.
TGTGCCAGTAGTATCGATAGACAGGGGGGACAGGGATTTCAGCCCCAGCATTTT,CASSIDRQGGQGFQPQHF,TRBV19,TRBJ1-5,.,TRBD1
TGTGCCAGCAGTGAAATTGGGCCAGGGTCAGCCTACACCTTC,CASSEIGPGSAYTF,TRBV6-1,TRBJ1-2,.,.
TGTGCCAGCAGCCCAGACCGGGACAGGGCCTACGAGCAGTACTTC,CASSPDRDRAYEQYF,TRBV5-4,TRBJ2-7,.,TRBD1
TGTGCCAGCAGTTTTGAGTTAACATTAATTGACGAGCAGTACTTC,CASSFELTLIDEQYF,TRBV28,TRBJ2-7,few,.
TGTGCCAGCAGCTCCGGGACTAGCGGGAGGAATGAGCAGTTCTTC,CASSSGTSGRNEQFF,TRBV5-4,TRBJ2-1,.,TRBD2
TGTGCCAGCAGCCTAAGGGACGTTACCACTGAAGCTTTCTTT,CASSLRDVTTEAFF,TRBV7-2,TRBJ1-1,.,.
TGTGCCAGCAGACGTGCCTACGAGCAGTACTTC,CASRRAYEQYF,TRBV6-5,TRBJ2-7,.,.
TGTGCCAGCCAACGGGCGGATATGAACACTGAAGCTTTCTTT,CASQRADMNTEAFF,TRBV7-9,TRBJ1-1,.,.
TGTGCCAGCAGTTACCCTGATGATAATTCACCCCTCCACTTT,CASSYPDDNSPLHF,TRBV6-6,TRBJ1-6,.,.
TGTGCCAGCAGTTTGACCGGGACTCGATTCTCCAATCAGCCCCAGCATTTT,CASSLTGTRFSNQPQHF,TRBV28,TRBJ1-5,.,.
TGTGCCAGCTCACCACTCCTTGATGGGCAGAGTAACACTGAAGCTTTCTTT,CASSPLLDGQSNTEAFF,TRBV18,TRBJ1-1,.,.
TGCGCCAGCAGGGGGGACACTGAAGCTTTCTTT,CASRGDTEAFF,TRBV5-1,TRBJ1-1,.,.
TGTGCCTTCAGCTCAGGGGTTGGCACTGAAGCTTTCTTT,CAFSSGVGTEAFF,TRBV10-3,TRBJ1-1,once,.
TGTGCCAGCAGCGCAGCAGAGAACACTGAAGCTTTCTTT,CASSAAENTEAFF,TRBV5-4,TRBJ1-1,.,.
TGTGCCAGCAGGATGGCAGGGAGCTCTGGGGCCAACGTCCTGACTTTC,CASRMAGSSGANVLTF,TRBV28,TRBJ2-6,.,.
TGTGCCAGTAGTATAGGGGGAGATAGAAGTTACAACTATGGCTACACCTTC,CASSIGGDRSYNYGYTF,TRBV19,TRBJ1-2,once,.
TGTGCCAGCAGCGTAGCAAGCGGGAGGACCGGTGAGCAGTTCTTC,CASSVASGRTGEQFF,TRBV9,TRBJ2-1,.,TRBD2
TGTGCCAGCAGTTCCGGGACAGGGAACACAGATACGCAGTATTTT,CASSSGTGNTDTQYF,TRBV11-2,TRBJ2-3,.,TRBD1
TGTGCCAGCAGTTACTCGACCGCTTATGAAGCTTTCTTT,CASSYSTAYEAFF,TRBV6-5,TRBJ1-1,.,.
TGTGCCAGCAGCCAACGGACAGGGCTTAATTCACCCCTCCACTTT,CASSQRTGLNSPLHF,TRBV14,TRBJ1-6,.,TRBD1
TGTGCCAGTAGTTGGGCGCTTGGCGGCTACACCTTC,CASSWALGGYTF,TRBV19,TRBJ1-2,.,.
TGTGCCAGCAGTCCCCAGGGGATGGGTGAAAAACTGTTTTTT,CASSPQGMGEKLFF,TRBV28,TRBJ1-4,.,.
TGTGCCAGCAGGAGACAGGAGGTGCTAGACACTGAAGCTTTCTTT,CASRRQEVLDTEAFF,TRBV6-5,TRBJ1-1,once,.
TGTGCCAGCAGGGACAGGTTTAGCTCACCCCTCCACTTT,CASRDRFSSPLHF,TRBV5-6,TRBJ1-6,.,TRBD1
TGTGCCAGCAGCCAAGATACGACTGAAGCTTTCTTT,CASSQDTTEAFF,TRBV3-1/TRBV3-2,TRBJ1-1,.,.
TGTGCCAGCAGCGACGGACGGATCGGATATGGCTACACCTTC,CASSDGRIGYGYTF,TRBV14,TRBJ1-2,.,.
TGTGCCAGCAGTGCGCAGGAGACCTTCTACGAGCAGTACTTC,CASSAQETFYEQYF,TRBV25-1,TRBJ2-7,.,.
TGTGCCAGCAGTTCTGCGAACAGGATCAGCAATCAGCCCCAGCATTTT,CASSSANRISNQPQHF,TRBV28,TRBJ1-5,.,.
TGTGCCAGCAGCTTAGATCACTACGAGCAGTACTTC,CASSLDHYEQYF,TRBV7-2,TRBJ2-7,.,.
TGTGCCAGCAGCGCCAGCCCTACCCTGAAGGGGAATGAGCAGTTCTTC,CASSASPTLKGNEQFF,TRBV9,TRBJ2-1,.,.
TGCGCCAGCAGCCCCACAGGGGAAATAGGCACCATATATTTT,CASSPTGEIGTIYF,TRBV4-1,TRBJ1-3,.,TRBD1
TGTGCCAGCAGATGGACGAGAAACGGGGAGCAGTACTTC,CASRWTRNGEQYF,TRBV28,TRBJ2-7,.,.
TGTGCCAGCAGCTTAGCCGAGCGGGGGGGCAGAGAGACCCAGTACTTC,CASSLAERGGRETQYF,TRBV7-9,TRBJ2-5,.,TRBD2
TGTGCCAGCAGTAGAACCTTTTGGGGGGACACTGAAGCTTTCTTT,CASSRTFWGDTEAFF,TRBV27,TRBJ1-1,.,.
TGTGCCACCAGGGCCTCAACAGGGACGAACACTGAAGCTTTCTTT,CATRASTGTNTEAFF,TRBV24-1,TRBJ1-1,.,.
TGTGCCAGCAGCTTTGGGGGCGGGGAGCTGTTTTTT,CASSFGGGELFF,TRBV7-3,TRBJ2-2,.,.
TGTGCCAGCAGCTTAAGAGGGACAGTCGAGCAGTACTTC,CASSLRGTVEQYF,TRBV5-4,TRBJ2-7,once,TRBD1
TGTGCCAGCAGTTGGGGGACAGGGGAAAAACTGTTTTTT,CASSWGTGEKLFF,TRBV6-5,TRBJ1-4,.,TRBD1
TGTGCCAGCAGCTCATCCCAAGGGGACAACACTGAAGCTTTCTTT,CASSSSQGDNTEAFF,TRBV7-8,TRBJ1-1,.,.
TGTGCCTGGCAGGGACAGGGAGGGACTGAAGCTTTCTTT,CAWQGQGGTEAFF,TRBV30,TRBJ1-1,.,TRBD1
TGTGCCAGCAAAACAGGGTTTTCTGGGGCCAACGTCCTGACTTTC,CASKTGFSGANVLTF,TRBV27,TRBJ2-6,.,.
TGTGCCAGCACCTTAGGGGGCCTCTACGAGCAGTACTTC,CASTLGGLYEQYF,TRBV28,TRBJ2-7,.,TRBD1
TGTGCCAGCAGTTTAATCAGGCTCAAAAATAATTCACCCCTCCACTTT,CASSLIRLKNNSPLHF,TRBV28,TRBJ1-6,.,.
TGTGCCAGCAGTAGATCACCCCTGGGGTACGAGCAGTACTTC,CASSRSPLGYEQYF,TRBV6-5,TRBJ2-7,once,.
TGTGCCAGCAGTGTGAGGGGGGACCAGCCCCAGCATTTT,CASSVRGDQPQHF,TRBV2,TRBJ1-5,.,.
TGCGCCAGCAGCTTGGTCTCGATGAACACTGAAGCTTTCTTT,CASSLVSMNTEAFF,TRBV5-1,TRBJ1-1,once,.